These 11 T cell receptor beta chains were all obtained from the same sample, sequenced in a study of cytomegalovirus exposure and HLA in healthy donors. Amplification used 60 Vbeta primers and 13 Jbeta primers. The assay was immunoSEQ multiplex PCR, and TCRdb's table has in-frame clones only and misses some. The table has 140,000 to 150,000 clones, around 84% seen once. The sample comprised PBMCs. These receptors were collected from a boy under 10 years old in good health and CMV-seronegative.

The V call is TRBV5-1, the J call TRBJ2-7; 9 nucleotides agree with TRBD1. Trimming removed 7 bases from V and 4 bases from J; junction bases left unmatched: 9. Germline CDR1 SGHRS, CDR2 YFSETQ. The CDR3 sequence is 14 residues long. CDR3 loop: CASFTGTGMYEQYF. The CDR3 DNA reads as TGCGCCAGCTTCACCGGGACAGGGATGTACGAGCAGTACTTC.

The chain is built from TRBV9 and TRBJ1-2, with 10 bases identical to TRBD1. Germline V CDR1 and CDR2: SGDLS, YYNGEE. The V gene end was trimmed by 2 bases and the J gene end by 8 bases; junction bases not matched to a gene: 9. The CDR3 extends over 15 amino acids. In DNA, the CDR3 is TGTGCCAGCAGCGTTAGACAGGGGGCGTTAGGAGGCTACACCTTC. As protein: CASSVRQGALGGYTF.

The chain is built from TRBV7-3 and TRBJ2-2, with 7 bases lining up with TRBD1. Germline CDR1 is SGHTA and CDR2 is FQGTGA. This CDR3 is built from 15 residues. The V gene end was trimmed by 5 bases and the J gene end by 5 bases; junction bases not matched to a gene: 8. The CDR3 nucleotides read TGTGCCAGCAGCCTACGACAGGGTGGGACCGGGGAGCTGTTTTTT. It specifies CASSLRQGGTGELFF. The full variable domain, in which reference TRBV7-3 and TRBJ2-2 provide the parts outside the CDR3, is GAGVSQTPSNKVTEKGKYVELRCDPISGHTALYWYRQSLGQGPEFLIYFQGTGAADDSGLPNDRFFAVRPEGSVSTLKIQRTERGDSAVYLCASSLRQGGTGELFFGEGSRLTVL.

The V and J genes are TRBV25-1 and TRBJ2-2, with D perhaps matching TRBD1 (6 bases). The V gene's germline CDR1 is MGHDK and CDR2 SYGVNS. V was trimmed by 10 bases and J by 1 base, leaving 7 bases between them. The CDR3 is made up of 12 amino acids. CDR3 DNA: TGTGCCACGGGACAGAACACCGGGGAGCTGTTTTTT. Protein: CATGQNTGELFF.

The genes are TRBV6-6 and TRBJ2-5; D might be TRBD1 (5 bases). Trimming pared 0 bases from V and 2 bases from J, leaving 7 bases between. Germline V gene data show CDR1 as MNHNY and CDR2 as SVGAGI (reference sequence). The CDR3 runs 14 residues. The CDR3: CASSYSPGQETQYF. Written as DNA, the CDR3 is TGTGCCAGCAGTTACTCTCCAGGGCAAGAGACCCAGTACTTC.

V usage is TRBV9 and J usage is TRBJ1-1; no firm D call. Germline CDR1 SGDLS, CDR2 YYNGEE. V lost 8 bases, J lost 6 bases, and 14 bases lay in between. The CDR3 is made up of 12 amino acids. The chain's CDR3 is CASLGPVAEAFF. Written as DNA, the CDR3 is TGTGCCAGTCTGGGCCCCGTCGCTGAAGCTTTCTTT.

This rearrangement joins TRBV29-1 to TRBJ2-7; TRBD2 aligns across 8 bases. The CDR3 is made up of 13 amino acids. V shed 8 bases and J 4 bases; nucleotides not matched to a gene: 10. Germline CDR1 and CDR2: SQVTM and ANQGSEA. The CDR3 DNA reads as TGCAGCATCTCCCCGGGCGGGAGGTACGAGCAGTACTTC. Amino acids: CSISPGGRYEQYF.

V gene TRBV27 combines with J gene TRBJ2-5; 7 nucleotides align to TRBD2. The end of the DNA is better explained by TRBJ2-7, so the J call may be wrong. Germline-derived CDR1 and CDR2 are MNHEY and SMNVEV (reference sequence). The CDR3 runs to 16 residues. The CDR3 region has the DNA TGTGCCAGCAGTTTAAGGTGGGCTAGCGGAGCGTACGAGCAGTACTTC. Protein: CASSLRWASGAYEQYF.

DNA of the CDR3: TGTGCCATCAGTGAGGCTCAGCGAGAGACCCAGTACTTC. This codes for CAISEAQRETQYF. The genes are TRBV10-3 and TRBJ2-5; D unresolved. The CDR3 contains 13 residues. Trimming removed 2 bases from V and 4 bases from J, with 8 bases in between. The germline V gene has CDR1 ENHRY and CDR2 SYGVKD.

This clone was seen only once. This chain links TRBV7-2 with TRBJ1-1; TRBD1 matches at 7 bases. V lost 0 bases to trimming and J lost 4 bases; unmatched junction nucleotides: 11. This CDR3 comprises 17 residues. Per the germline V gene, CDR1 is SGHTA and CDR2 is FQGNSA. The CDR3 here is CASSLAPDRVRGTEAFF. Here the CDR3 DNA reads TGTGCCAGCAGCTTAGCTCCCGACAGGGTAAGAGGCACTGAAGCTTTCTTT.

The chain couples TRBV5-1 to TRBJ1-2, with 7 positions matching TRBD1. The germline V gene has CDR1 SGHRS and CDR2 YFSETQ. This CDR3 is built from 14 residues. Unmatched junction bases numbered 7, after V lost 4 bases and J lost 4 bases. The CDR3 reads CASSADRESYGYTF. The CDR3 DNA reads TGCGCCAGCAGCGCCGACAGGGAGAGCTATGGCTACACCTTC.